The rows below give T cell receptor beta chains drawn from one sample of a study of T-cell memory formation after mild COVID-19. TCRdb re-called the 5' RACE reads with MiXCR, one entry per CDR3 protein. Of about 270,000 distinct CDR3 sequences listed, more than 15% are singletons. The sequencing input was PBMCs or a T cell subset sorted from them (not recorded which). These receptors were collected from a man between 18 and 29 years old who had mild COVID-19 (a few samples of this study predate the infection). Cell type and time point are not known. Both conserved end residues are part of each CDR3. Each record gives: CDR3 protein, J gene, V gene, D gene. D genes are given only for firm matches.

CDR3: CASSLEDSLYNEQFF; J: TRBJ2-1; V: TRBV11-1; D: -
CDR3: CASILVFGSNYGYTF; J: TRBJ1-2; V: TRBV7-8; D: -
CDR3: CSAGDREDTQYF; J: TRBJ2-3; V: TRBV29-1; D: TRBD1
CDR3: CASSQREKLFF; J: TRBJ1-4; V: TRBV4-3; D: -
CDR3: CASTSGANSPLHF; J: TRBJ1-6; V: TRBV18; D: -
CDR3: CASSLRDASTEAFF; J: TRBJ1-1; V: TRBV3-1; D: -
CDR3: CASSYSSGRSNQPQHF; J: TRBJ1-5; V: TRBV6-2/TRBV6-3; D: -
CDR3: CASSSRTSGETQYF; J: TRBJ2-5; V: TRBV11-2; D: TRBD2
CDR3: CASTGGTTNEKLFF; J: TRBJ1-4; V: TRBV7-2; D: -
CDR3: CASSSTGVGSGNTIYF; J: TRBJ1-3; V: TRBV7-9; D: TRBD1
CDR3: CASSQAQGSYEQFF; J: TRBJ2-1; V: TRBV7-2; D: -
CDR3: CASSLSPMGGYTF; J: TRBJ1-2; V: TRBV7-9; D: -
CDR3: CASSLFPADTEAFF; J: TRBJ1-1; V: TRBV4-1; D: -
CDR3: CASSLGGLAAIGTDTQYF; J: TRBJ2-3; V: TRBV5-5; D: TRBD2
CDR3: CASRSRFNTGELFF; J: TRBJ2-2; V: TRBV6-4; D: -
CDR3: CASRRSTDTQYF; J: TRBJ2-3; V: TRBV7-9; D: -
CDR3: CASSGTGHPNEKLFF; J: TRBJ1-4; V: TRBV5-1; D: -
CDR3: CASSSGDRVTDTQYF; J: TRBJ2-3; V: TRBV5-1; D: TRBD1
CDR3: CSVIGLNTGELFF; J: TRBJ2-2; V: TRBV29-1; D: -
CDR3: CASSPSKGVGEQFF; J: TRBJ2-1; V: TRBV7-9; D: -
CDR3: CASSPGGLSDTQYF; J: TRBJ2-3; V: TRBV18; D: -
CDR3: CSVRGNSGNTIYF; J: TRBJ1-3; V: TRBV20-1; D: -
CDR3: CSARPGQNSYEQYF; J: TRBJ2-7; V: TRBV20-1; D: -
CDR3: CASSQEWRQETQYF; J: TRBJ2-5; V: TRBV3-1; D: -
CDR3: CAISDNRGTDTQYF; J: TRBJ2-3; V: TRBV10-3; D: -